The entry that follows covers one TCR beta chain sequence. Its antigen is not identified. 60 Vbeta and 13 Jbeta primers were used in PCR. This table comes from immunoSEQ multiplex PCR, and its TCRdb copy is limited to in-frame clones, with some not included. This sample has 110,000 to 150,000 clones, with around three quarters found just once. These data are taken from a study of cytomegalovirus exposure and HLA in healthy donors. Study observations and caveats: Association with HLA alleles at 0.05 false discovery rate was found for 16,951 TCR beta sequences in a later analysis.

Despite likely unrecorded immune exposures, the donors were nominally healthy at the time of sampling. The CDR3 has 14 residues. The V end lost 0 bases, the J end lost 4 bases, and 10 bases lay between the germline ends. Germline V CDR1 and CDR2: SGHKS, YYEKEE (reference sequence). The sequencing sample was made of PBMCs. The rearrangement uses TRBV5-5 and TRBJ2-5, with a possible D match to TRBD1 (6 bases). This TCR came from a woman in her 40s in good health and CMV-seronegative. The CDR3: CASSLGQVIETQYF. CDR3 DNA sequence: TGTGCCAGCAGCTTGGGACAGGTGATAGAGACCCAGTACTTC.